This TCR beta chain was sequenced during a study of T cell repertoires in cytomegalovirus infection. In the study overall: Matching HLA type, along with CMV infection, was indicated by public TCR beta signatures. Findings and caveats of the study: Clonotypes of TCR beta that were HLA-C-restricted and CMV-specific dominated the ex vivo response. Public TCR beta family frequency separated CMV-and-HLA carriers, including in an independent cohort.

In TCRdb, the reads were re-called with MiXCR into one record per CDR3 protein. The data contain hundreds of thousands of distinct CDR3 sequences, approximately 8.9% of them singletons. Trimming removed 1 base from V and 8 bases from J, with 12 bases in between. The germline V gene encodes CDR1 MDHEN and CDR2 SYDVKM. The CDR3 sequence is 14 residues long. This clonotype was picked up many times. The target antigen is unknown. The gene calls are TRBV28 and TRBJ1-5, with a weak D call TRBD1 (5 bases). The sample consisted of PBMCs. The TCR comes from a human donor in good health (CMV status not recorded). Some clones in this sample may be carry-over from other donors' samples. The DNA of the CDR3 is TGTGCCAGCAGTTTATTTGGGGGAGCCAAGCCCCAGCATTTT. Encoded protein: CASSLFGGAKPQHF.